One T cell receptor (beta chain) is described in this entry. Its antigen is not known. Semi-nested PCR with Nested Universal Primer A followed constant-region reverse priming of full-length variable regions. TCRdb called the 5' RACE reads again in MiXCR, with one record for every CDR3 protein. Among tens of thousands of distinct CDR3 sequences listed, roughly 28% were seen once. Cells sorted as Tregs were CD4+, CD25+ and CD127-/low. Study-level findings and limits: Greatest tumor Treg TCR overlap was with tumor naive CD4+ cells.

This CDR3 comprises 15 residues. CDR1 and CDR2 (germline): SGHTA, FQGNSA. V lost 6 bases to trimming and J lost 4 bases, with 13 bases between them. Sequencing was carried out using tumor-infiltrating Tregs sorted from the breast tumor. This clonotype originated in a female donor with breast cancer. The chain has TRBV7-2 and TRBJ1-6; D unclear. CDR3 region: CASSHADGYNSPLHF. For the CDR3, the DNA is TGTGCCAGCAGTCACGCAGACGGGTATAATTCACCCCTCCACTTT.